This is a list of T cell receptor beta chains from one sample in a study of long-term antiretroviral therapy in people with HIV. Sequenced by immunoSEQ multiplex PCR; TCRdb stores in-frame clones only, minus some. The table records about 30,000 clones, about 94% of them present only once. Material: unsorted PBMCs, obtained approximately 7.4 years after starting antiretroviral therapy. These receptors were taken from a man in his fifties or sixties with HIV. Both conserved end residues are part of each CDR3. D genes are given only for firm matches. Expanded clones get a size class; other rows say once, few or many, or leave the size out.

j_gene	v_gene	len	abundance	d_gene	CDR3nt	CDR3aa
TRBJ1-6	TRBV5-1	15	NA	TRBD1	TGCGCCAGCAGACTTTCGGGACAGGATAATTCACCCCTCCACTTT	CASRLSGQDNSPLHF
TRBJ1-1	TRBV28	14	NA	TRBD1	TGTGCCAGCAGCGTAGGGGGCGCCCCCACTGAAGCTTTCTTT	CASSVGGAPTEAFF
TRBJ1-5	TRBV9	14	NA	NA	TGTGCCAGCAGCCTTGGGATAGAAAATTTGCCCCAGCATTTT	CASSLGIENLPQHF
TRBJ2-7	TRBV11-2	13	NA	NA	TGTGCCAGCAAGAGGCAGGGGAGTTACGAGCAGTACTTC	CASKRQGSYEQYF
TRBJ2-7	TRBV7-3	13	NA	TRBD1	TGTGCCAGCAGCGGGACAGGGGGAAACGAGCAGTACTTC	CASSGTGGNEQYF
TRBJ2-7	TRBV7-2	13	NA	NA	TGTGCCAGCAGCTTGGACAGCACCTACGAGCAGTACTTC	CASSLDSTYEQYF
TRBJ1-4	TRBV28	10	NA	NA	TGTGCCAGGGGCGGTGAAAAACTGTTTTTT	CARGGEKLFF
TRBJ2-7	TRBV7-2	17	NA	TRBD1	TGTGCCAGCAGCTTAGCGGTTGGGACAGGGGTACCCTACGAGCAGTACTTC	CASSLAVGTGVPYEQYF
TRBJ2-3	TRBV9	15	NA	TRBD2	TGTGCCAGCAGCGTCAGCGGGGGCCACACAGATACGCAGTATTTT	CASSVSGGHTDTQYF
TRBJ2-7	TRBV5-1	15	few	TRBD1	TGCGCCAGCAGCGCCGGACAGGGAAGCTCCTACGAGCAGTACTTC	CASSAGQGSSYEQYF
TRBJ2-7	TRBV27	15	NA	NA	TGTGCCAGCAGTTTTACCTCCCGGGACAAATACGAGCAGTACTTC	CASSFTSRDKYEQYF
TRBJ2-7	TRBV7-2	15	NA	TRBD1	TGTGCCAGCAGTTTATCCGGGACAGGGTCTGCCGAGCAGTACTTC	CASSLSGTGSAEQYF
TRBJ1-6	TRBV5-1	15	NA	NA	TGCGCCAGCAGCTTGGGAGGGACCACCAATTCACCCCTCCACTTT	CASSLGGTTNSPLHF
TRBJ1-2	TRBV6-5	14	once	TRBD1	TGTGCCAGCAGAACCAGGACAGGGGAAAATGGCTACACCTTC	CASRTRTGENGYTF
TRBJ1-1	TRBV2	13	NA	NA	TGTGCCCTGAGGCGGCAGATGAACACTGAAGCTTTCTTT	CALRRQMNTEAFF
TRBJ1-1	TRBV25-1	14	NA	TRBD1	TGTGCCAGCGCCTCGGGACAGGGAAGCACTGAAGCTTTCTTT	CASASGQGSTEAFF
TRBJ1-2	TRBV5-1	14	NA	TRBD1	TGCGCCAGCAGCTTGGAGGGGGCCCCCTATGGCTACACCTTC	CASSLEGAPYGYTF
TRBJ2-7	TRBV5-5	17	NA	TRBD1	TGTGCCAGCAGCTTGGGACCCGACAGGGGTTGGGCCTACGAGCAGTACTTC	CASSLGPDRGWAYEQYF
TRBJ2-7	TRBV10-3	14	NA	NA	TGTGCCATCAGTGAGTTGGGGGGGGCCGGCGAGCAGTACTTC	CAISELGGAGEQYF
TRBJ2-1	TRBV7-3	17	NA	TRBD1	TGTGCCAGCAGCTTAATGGGGACAGGGGGTTCCTACAATGAGCAGTTCTTC	CASSLMGTGGSYNEQFF
TRBJ1-4	TRBV5-1	14	NA	NA	TGCGCCAGCGGCGATAGCGCAGGGGATGAAAAACTGTTTTTT	CASGDSAGDEKLFF
TRBJ2-1	TRBV7-2	12	NA	NA	TGTGCCAGCAGCCCTAGACAGAATGAGCAGTTCTTC	CASSPRQNEQFF
TRBJ1-2	TRBV18	14	NA	NA	TGTGCCAGCTCACCAATATCTAGGGAGTATGGCTACACCTTC	CASSPISREYGYTF
TRBJ2-6	TRBV5-1	16	NA	NA	TGCGCCAGCAGCTTGGGGACAGTTGGTGGGGCCAACATCCTGACTTTC	CASSLGTVGGANILTF
TRBJ2-3	TRBV11-3	14	NA	NA	TGTGCCAGCAGCTTGACAGGGGAGGGAGATACGCAGTATTTT	CASSLTGEGDTQYF
TRBJ1-4	TRBV5-6	15	once	TRBD1	TGTGCCAGCAGTATCCCGGGACAGGGAAATGAAAAACTGTTTTTT	CASSIPGQGNEKLFF
TRBJ2-7	TRBV7-6	18	NA	TRBD1	TGTGCCAGCAGCTACTTACCGACCCCGGGACAGGGGGCGTACGAGCAGTACTTC	CASSYLPTPGQGAYEQYF
TRBJ1-5	TRBV5-8	15	NA	NA	TGTGCCAGCAGCTTGAGGGGGACTAGCAATCAGCCCCAGCATTTT	CASSLRGTSNQPQHF
TRBJ1-2	TRBV5-6	13	NA	NA	TGTGCCAGCAGCTTGGTTTCGGGGGACGGCTACACCTTC	CASSLVSGDGYTF
TRBJ2-1	TRBV19	16	NA	TRBD1	TGTGCCAGTACCAAAGAGGGGGGGACAGGGGACAATGAGCAGTTCTTC	CASTKEGGTGDNEQFF
TRBJ1-4	TRBV19	13	few	NA	TGTGCCAGTAGTATTGTCATCGATGAAAAACTGTTTTTT	CASSIVIDEKLFF
TRBJ1-1	TRBV18	14	NA	NA	TGTGCCAGCTCACCACCTCTACAGGACGGTGAAGCTTTCTTT	CASSPPLQDGEAFF
TRBJ1-4	TRBV5-1	14	NA	TRBD1	TGCGCCAGCAGCTCGGGGACAGTCCCAGAAAAACTGTTTTTT	CASSSGTVPEKLFF
TRBJ1-2	TRBV5-1	14	few	TRBD1	TGCGCCAGCAGCTTGGCGACAGGGGGGTATGGCTACACCTTC	CASSLATGGYGYTF
TRBJ1-2	TRBV9	16	NA	NA	TGTGCCAGCAGCCCCCGGACAGTCCCCGCTAACTATGGCTACACCTTC	CASSPRTVPANYGYTF
TRBJ1-2	TRBV6-1	13	NA	NA	TGTGCCAGCAGTGAGACTCAGAACTATGGCTACACCTTC	CASSETQNYGYTF
TRBJ2-1	TRBV30	14	NA	NA	TGTGCCTGGAGCGTGGCCCTAACCTACAATGAGCAGTTCTTC	CAWSVALTYNEQFF
TRBJ2-5	TRBV5-6	13	NA	NA	TGTGCCAGCAGCTTGGCAGGAGGGGAGACCCAGTACTTC	CASSLAGGETQYF
TRBJ1-5	TRBV2	13	NA	NA	TGTGCCAGCAGCGGACAGTTCAATCAGCCCCAGCATTTT	CASSGQFNQPQHF
TRBJ2-7	TRBV5-1	14	NA	TRBD2	TGCGCCAGCAGCTCCGGACTAGCGGGCTACGAGCAGTACTTC	CASSSGLAGYEQYF
TRBJ1-1	TRBV29-1	14	NA	NA	TGCAGCGTTCGACTCGGACCCGGAGGCACTGAAGCTTTCTTT	CSVRLGPGGTEAFF
TRBJ2-7	TRBV2	16	NA	TRBD2	TGTGCCATCAGGACTAGCGGGGGAGCCGAATTCTACGAGCAGTACTTC	CAIRTSGGAEFYEQYF
TRBJ1-1	TRBV28	12	NA	NA	TGTGCCAGCAGTTTAGGGAACACTGAAGCTTTCTTT	CASSLGNTEAFF
TRBJ2-7	TRBV6-5	15	NA	NA	TGTGCCAGCAGTTCAGGGGGGGGCAGCTCCTACGAGCAGTACTTC	CASSSGGGSSYEQYF
TRBJ2-1	TRBV6-6	13	NA	NA	TGTGCCAGCAGTTACTCGCTGCGGGGTGAGCAGTTCTTC	CASSYSLRGEQFF
TRBJ1-2	TRBV30	14	NA	TRBD1	TGTGCCTGGGGGGGACAGGGGGACAACTATGGCTACACCTTC	CAWGGQGDNYGYTF
TRBJ1-5	TRBV30	14	NA	NA	TGTGCCCTCTCCGGGACCGCCGGAAATCAGCCCCAGCATTTT	CALSGTAGNQPQHF
TRBJ1-3	TRBV13	17	NA	TRBD1	TGTGCCAGCAGCTCAAGACAGGGAAGGTCCTCTGGAAACACCATATATTTT	CASSSRQGRSSGNTIYF
TRBJ1-1	TRBV7-8	12	NA	NA	TGTGCCAGCAGGGCGGGGGGGAGTGAAGCTTTCTTT	CASRAGGSEAFF
TRBJ2-1	TRBV19	16	NA	NA	TGTGCCAGTAGCCCCCTAGCGTGGAGCTCCTACAATGAGCAGTTCTTC	CASSPLAWSSYNEQFF